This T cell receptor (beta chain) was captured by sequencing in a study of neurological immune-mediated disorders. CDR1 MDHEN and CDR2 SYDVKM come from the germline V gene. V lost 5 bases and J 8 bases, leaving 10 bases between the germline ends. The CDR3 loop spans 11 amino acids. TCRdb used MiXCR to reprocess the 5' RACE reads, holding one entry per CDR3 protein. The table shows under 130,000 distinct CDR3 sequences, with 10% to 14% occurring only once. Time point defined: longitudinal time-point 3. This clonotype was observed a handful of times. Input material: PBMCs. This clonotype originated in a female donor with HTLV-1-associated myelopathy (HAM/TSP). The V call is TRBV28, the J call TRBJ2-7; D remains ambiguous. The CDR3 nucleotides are TGTGCCAGCAGTGACTCTACGAAGCAGTACTTC. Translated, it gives CASSDSTKQYF.